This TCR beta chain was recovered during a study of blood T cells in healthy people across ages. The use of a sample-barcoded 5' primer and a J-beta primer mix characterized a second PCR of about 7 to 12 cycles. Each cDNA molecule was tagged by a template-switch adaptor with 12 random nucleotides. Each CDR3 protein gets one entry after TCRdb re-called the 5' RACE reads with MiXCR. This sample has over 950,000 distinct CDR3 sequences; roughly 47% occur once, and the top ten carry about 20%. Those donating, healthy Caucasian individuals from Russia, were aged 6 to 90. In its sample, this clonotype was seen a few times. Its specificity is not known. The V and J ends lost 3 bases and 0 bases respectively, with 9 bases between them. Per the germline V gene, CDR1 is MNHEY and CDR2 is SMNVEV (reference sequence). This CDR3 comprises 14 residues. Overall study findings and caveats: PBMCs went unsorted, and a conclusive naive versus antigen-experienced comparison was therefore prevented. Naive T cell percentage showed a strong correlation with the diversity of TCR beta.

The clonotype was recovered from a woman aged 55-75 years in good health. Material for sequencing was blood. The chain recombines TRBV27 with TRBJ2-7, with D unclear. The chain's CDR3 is CASSFRVSSYEQYF. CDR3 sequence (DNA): TGTGCCAGCAGTTTTCGCGTTAGCTCCTACGAGCAGTACTTC.